This is a list of T cell receptor beta chains from one sample in a study of cytomegalovirus exposure and HLA in healthy donors. Clones were read by immunoSEQ multiplex PCR, and TCRdb kept only the in-frame ones, dropping some. The table lists 100,000 or so clones, 81% of them singletons. The sequenced sample was PBMCs. The receptors come from a human donor in good health. Each CDR3 is given with its conserved first and last residue. The D gene is left open where the match is weak. Size is omitted from some rows. Given values are once, few, many or a class for expanded clones.

TRBJ2-7	TRBV7-2	TRBD2	.	TGTGCCAGCAGCTTAGGGGCGGGACTAAGGGACTACGAGCAGTACTTC	CASSLGAGLRDYEQYF
TRBJ2-3	TRBV11-1	TRBD2	.	TGTGCCAGCAGCTTAGGGACTAGCGGCACAGATACGCAGTATTTT	CASSLGTSGTDTQYF
TRBJ1-5	TRBV5-6	.	.	TGTGCCAGCAGCTTGAAAGGGGCCAACAATCAGCCCCAGCATTTT	CASSLKGANNQPQHF
TRBJ2-2	TRBV6-5	TRBD1	few	TGTGCCAGCAGTTATTTAGGACAGGGGATGACCGGGGAGCTGTTTTTT	CASSYLGQGMTGELFF
TRBJ1-1	TRBV15	.	.	TGTGCCACCAGCAGAGAGTTGGCAGGTAACACTGAAGCTTTCTTT	CATSRELAGNTEAFF
TRBJ2-2	TRBV19	TRBD2	few	TGTGCCAGTAGTATTTGGCTAGCGGGAGTTACCGGGGAGCTGTTTTTT	CASSIWLAGVTGELFF
TRBJ1-5	TRBV6-1	TRBD1	.	TGTGCCGGCAGTGCACAACAGGGGGGGCCCCAGCATTTT	CAGSAQQGGPQHF
TRBJ1-1	TRBV5-4	TRBD1	.	TGTGCCAGCAGCTCGGTACAGGGGACGAACACTGAAGCTTTCTTT	CASSSVQGTNTEAFF
TRBJ1-1	TRBV12-5	TRBD1	few	TGTGCTAGTGGTTTGGCTCGGACAGGCGGACACACTGAAGCTTTCTTT	CASGLARTGGHTEAFF
TRBJ2-7	TRBV30	.	.	TGTGCCTGGAAGCGTACTAGCCAAGTTCCCGAGCAGTACTTC	CAWKRTSQVPEQYF
TRBJ1-4	TRBV15	TRBD1	.	TGTGCCACCAGCAGAAACAGGGGGACTAATGAAAAACTGTTTTTT	CATSRNRGTNEKLFF
TRBJ2-1	TRBV7-7	TRBD2	.	TGTGCTAGCAGTATTAGCGGGGGCCCAAACAATGAGCAGTTCTTC	CASSISGGPNNEQFF
TRBJ1-4	TRBV5-1	TRBD1	.	TGCGCCAGCAGCGTAGGACAGGGGACTAATGAAAAACTGTTTTTT	CASSVGQGTNEKLFF
TRBJ2-3	TRBV7-6	TRBD1	.	TGTGCCAGCAGCTCATGGACAGGGGGCACAGATACGCAGTATTTT	CASSSWTGGTDTQYF
TRBJ2-7	TRBV30	.	.	TGTGCCTGGAGTCCCCCCCGAAGGAGGTCCTACGAGCAGTACTTC	CAWSPPRRRSYEQYF
TRBJ1-1	TRBV6-6	.	.	TGTGCCAGCAGACAGGGGAACACTGAAGCTTTCTTT	CASRQGNTEAFF
TRBJ2-1	TRBV6-5	TRBD1	few	TGTGCCAGCAGTTACGAAGGGACAGTAAGGAATGAGCAGTTCTTC	CASSYEGTVRNEQFF